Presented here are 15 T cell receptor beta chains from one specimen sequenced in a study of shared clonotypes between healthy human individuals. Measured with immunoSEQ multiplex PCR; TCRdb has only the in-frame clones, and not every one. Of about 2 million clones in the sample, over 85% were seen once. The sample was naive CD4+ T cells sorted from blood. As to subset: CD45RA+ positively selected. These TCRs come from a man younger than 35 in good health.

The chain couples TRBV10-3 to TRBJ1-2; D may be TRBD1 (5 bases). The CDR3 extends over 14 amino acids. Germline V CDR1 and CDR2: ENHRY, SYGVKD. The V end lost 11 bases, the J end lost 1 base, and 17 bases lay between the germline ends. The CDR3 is CAASPDTVNYGYTF. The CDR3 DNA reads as TGTGCCGCCTCACCGGACACCGTTAACTATGGCTACACCTTC.

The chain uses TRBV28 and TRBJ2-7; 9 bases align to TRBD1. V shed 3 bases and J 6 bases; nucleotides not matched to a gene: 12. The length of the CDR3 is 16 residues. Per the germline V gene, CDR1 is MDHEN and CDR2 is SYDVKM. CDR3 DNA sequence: TGTGCCAGCAGTTTGCTCCCGGGACAGGGCCATGGCGAGCAGTACTTC. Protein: CASSLLPGQGHGEQYF. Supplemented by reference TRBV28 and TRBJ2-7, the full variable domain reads DVKVTQSSRYLVKRTGEKVFLECVQDMDHENMFWYRQDPGLGLRLIYFSYDVKMKEKGDIPEGYSVSREKKERFSLILESASTNQTSMYLCASSLLPGQGHGEQYFGPGTRLTVT.

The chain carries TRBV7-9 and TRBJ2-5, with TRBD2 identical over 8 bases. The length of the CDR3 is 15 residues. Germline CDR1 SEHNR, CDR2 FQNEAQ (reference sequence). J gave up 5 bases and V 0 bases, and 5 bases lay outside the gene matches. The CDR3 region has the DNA TGTGCCAGCAGCTTAGCGCTGGCTAGCGGGGAGACCCAGTACTTC. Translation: CASSLALASGETQYF.

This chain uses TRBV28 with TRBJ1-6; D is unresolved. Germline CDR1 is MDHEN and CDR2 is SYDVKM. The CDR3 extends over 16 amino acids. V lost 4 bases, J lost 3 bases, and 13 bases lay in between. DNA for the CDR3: TGTGCCAGCAGTTCAAGGGAGTCAGTCTATAATTCACCCCTCCACTTT. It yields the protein CASSSRESVYNSPLHF.

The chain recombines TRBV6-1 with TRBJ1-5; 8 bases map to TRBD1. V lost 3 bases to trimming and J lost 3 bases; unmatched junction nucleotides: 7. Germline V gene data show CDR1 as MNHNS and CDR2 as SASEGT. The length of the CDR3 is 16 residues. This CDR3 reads CASSDQDREANQPQHF. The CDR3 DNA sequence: TGTGCCAGCAGTGACCAGGACAGGGAGGCCAATCAGCCCCAGCATTTT.

The CDR3 DNA reads as TGTGCTAGTGGCCCACAGACAGCAGATCAGCCCCAGCATTTT. This sequence encodes CASGPQTADQPQHF. The chain employs TRBV12-5 and TRBJ1-5, with D possibly being TRBD1 (5 bases). V gave up 6 bases and J gave up 5 bases, with 14 bases separating them. The CDR3 runs 14 residues. CDR1 is LGHNT, CDR2 FRNRAP, per germline.

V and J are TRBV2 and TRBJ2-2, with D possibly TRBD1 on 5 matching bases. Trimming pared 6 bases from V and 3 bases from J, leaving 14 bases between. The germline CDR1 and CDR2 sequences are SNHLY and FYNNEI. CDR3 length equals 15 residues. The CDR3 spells CASRAGMGHTGELFF. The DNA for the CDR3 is TGTGCCAGCAGAGCAGGGATGGGGCACACCGGGGAGCTGTTTTTT.

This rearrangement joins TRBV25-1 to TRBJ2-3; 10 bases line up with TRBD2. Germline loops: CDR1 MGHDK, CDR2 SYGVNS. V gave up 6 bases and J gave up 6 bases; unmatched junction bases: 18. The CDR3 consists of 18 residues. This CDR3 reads CASSELPGAGGPIDTQYF. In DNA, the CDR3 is TGTGCCAGCAGCGAACTCCCAGGAGCGGGGGGGCCTATTGATACGCAGTATTTT.

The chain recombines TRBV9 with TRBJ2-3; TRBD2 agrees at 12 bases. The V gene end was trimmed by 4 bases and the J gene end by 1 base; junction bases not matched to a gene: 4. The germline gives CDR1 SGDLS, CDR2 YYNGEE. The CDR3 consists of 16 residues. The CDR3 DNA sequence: TGTGCCAGCAGCCTCCTAGCGGGAGGGGGCACAGATACGCAGTATTTT. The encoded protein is CASSLLAGGGTDTQYF.

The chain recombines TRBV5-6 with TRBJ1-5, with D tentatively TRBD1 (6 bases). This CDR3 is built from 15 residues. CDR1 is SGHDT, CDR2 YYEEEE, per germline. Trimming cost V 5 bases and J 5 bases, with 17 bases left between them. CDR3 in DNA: TGTGCCAGCAGTGCGGGTACAGGGACTTATCAGCCCCAGCATTTT. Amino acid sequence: CASSAGTGTYQPQHF.

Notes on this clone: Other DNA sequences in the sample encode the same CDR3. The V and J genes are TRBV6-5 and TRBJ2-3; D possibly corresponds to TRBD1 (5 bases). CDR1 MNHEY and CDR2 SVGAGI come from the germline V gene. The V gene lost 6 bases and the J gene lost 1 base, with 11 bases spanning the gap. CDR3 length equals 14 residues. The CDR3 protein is CASRSLGGTDTQYF. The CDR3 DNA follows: TGTGCCAGCAGGTCTCTAGGGGGCACAGATACGCAGTATTTT.

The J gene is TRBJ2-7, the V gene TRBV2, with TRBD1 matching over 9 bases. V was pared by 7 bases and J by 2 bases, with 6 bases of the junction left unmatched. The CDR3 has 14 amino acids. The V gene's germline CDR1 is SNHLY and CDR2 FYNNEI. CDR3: CASTLGQGPYEQYF. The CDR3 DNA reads TGTGCCAGCACCCTCGGACAGGGGCCCTACGAGCAGTACTTC.

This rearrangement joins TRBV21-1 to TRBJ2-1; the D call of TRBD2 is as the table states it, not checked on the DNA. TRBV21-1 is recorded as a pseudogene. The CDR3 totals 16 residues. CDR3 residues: CASSKAASGSKNEQFF. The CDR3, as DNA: TGTGCCAGCAGCAAAGCAGCTAGCGGGAGTAAGAATGAGCAGTTCTTC.

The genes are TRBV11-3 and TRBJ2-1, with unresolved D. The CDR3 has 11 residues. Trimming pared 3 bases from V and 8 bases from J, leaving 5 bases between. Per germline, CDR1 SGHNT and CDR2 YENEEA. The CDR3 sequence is CASSLDDEQFF. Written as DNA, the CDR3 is TGTGCCAGCAGCTTGGATGATGAGCAGTTCTTC.

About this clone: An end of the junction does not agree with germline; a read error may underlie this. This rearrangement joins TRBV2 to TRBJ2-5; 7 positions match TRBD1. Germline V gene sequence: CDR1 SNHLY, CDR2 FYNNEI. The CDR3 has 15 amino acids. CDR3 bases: TGTGCCACACGGGACAGCTATAATCCAAGAGAGCCCCAGTACTTC. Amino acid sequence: CATRDSYNPREPQYF.